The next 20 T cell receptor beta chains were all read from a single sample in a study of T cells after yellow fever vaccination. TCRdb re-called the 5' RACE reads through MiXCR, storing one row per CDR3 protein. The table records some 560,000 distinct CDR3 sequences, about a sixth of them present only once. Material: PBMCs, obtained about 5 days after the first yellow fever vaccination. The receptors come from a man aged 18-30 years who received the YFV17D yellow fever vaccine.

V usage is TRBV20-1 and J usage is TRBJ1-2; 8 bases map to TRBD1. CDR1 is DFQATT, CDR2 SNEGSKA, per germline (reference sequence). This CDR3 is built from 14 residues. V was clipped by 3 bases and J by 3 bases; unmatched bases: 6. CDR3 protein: CSARATGADYGYTF. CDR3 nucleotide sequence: TGCAGTGCTAGGGCGACAGGGGCTGACTATGGCTACACCTTC.

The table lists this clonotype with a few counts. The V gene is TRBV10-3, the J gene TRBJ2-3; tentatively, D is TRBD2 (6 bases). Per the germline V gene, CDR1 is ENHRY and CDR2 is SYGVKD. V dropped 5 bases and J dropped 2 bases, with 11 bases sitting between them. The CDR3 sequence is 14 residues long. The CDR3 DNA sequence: TGTGCCATCAGTTTGGGACTTCACACAGATACGCAGTATTTT. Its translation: CAISLGLHTDTQYF.

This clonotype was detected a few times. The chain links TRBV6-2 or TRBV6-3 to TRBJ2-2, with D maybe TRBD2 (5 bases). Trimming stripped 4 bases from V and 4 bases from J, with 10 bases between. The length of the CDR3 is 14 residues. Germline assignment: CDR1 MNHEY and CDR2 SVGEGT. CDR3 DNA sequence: TGTGCCAGCAGTTCTGAGGGAATCACCGGGGAGCTGTTTTTT. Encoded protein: CASSSEGITGELFF.

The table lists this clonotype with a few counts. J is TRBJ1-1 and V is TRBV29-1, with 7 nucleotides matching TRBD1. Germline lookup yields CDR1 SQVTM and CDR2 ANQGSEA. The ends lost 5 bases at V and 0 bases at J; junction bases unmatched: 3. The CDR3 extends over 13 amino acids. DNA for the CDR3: TGCAGCGTTTCGGGACAGATGAACACTGAAGCTTTCTTT. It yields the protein CSVSGQMNTEAFF.

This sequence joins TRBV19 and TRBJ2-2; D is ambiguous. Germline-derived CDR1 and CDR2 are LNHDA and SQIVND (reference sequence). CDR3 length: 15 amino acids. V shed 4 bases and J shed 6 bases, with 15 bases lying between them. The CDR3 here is CASSSRALESGELFF. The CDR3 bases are TGTGCCAGTAGTAGCCGGGCCCTAGAGTCCGGGGAGCTGTTTTTT.

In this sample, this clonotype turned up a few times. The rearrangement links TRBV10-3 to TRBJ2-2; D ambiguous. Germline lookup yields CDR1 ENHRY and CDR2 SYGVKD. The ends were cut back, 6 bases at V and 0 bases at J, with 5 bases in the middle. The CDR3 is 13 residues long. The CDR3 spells CAIRTTNTGELFF. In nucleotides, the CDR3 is TGTGCCATCAGAACAACGAACACCGGGGAGCTGTTTTTT.

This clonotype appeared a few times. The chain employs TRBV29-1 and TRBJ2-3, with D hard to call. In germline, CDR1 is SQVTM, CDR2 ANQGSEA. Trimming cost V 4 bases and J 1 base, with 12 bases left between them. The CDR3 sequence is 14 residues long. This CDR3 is CSVALGFGTDTQYF. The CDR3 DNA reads TGCAGCGTTGCTCTCGGATTTGGCACAGATACGCAGTATTTT.

The CDR3 bases are TGTGCCAGCGGGGGGGCGGGAATCTCCTACGAGCAGTACTTC. Its translation is CASGGAGISYEQYF. The chain links TRBV7-9 to TRBJ2-7; perhaps TRBD2 as D (7 bases). V shed 8 bases and J shed 0 bases, with 14 bases lying between them. Germline lookup yields CDR1 SEHNR and CDR2 FQNEAQ (reference sequence). The CDR3 extends over 14 amino acids.

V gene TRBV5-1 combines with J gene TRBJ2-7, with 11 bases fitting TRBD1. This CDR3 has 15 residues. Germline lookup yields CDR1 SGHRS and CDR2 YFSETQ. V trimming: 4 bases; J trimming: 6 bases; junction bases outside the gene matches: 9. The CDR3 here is CASSAGPGQGGEQYV. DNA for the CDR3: TGCGCCAGCAGCGCGGGCCCGGGACAGGGGGGCGAGCAGTACGTC.

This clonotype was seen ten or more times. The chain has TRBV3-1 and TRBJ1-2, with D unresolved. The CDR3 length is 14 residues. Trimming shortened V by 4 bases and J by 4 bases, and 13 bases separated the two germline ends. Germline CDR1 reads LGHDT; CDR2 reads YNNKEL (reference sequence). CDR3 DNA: TGTGCCAGCAGCCTATCGTCCGTGGGCTATGGCTACACCTTC. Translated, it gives CASSLSSVGYGYTF.

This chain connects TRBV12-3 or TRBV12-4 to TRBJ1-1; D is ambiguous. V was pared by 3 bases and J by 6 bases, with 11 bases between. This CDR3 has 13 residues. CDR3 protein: CASSFSAGSEAFF. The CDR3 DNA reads TGTGCCAGCAGTTTCTCCGCGGGGTCTGAAGCTTTCTTT.

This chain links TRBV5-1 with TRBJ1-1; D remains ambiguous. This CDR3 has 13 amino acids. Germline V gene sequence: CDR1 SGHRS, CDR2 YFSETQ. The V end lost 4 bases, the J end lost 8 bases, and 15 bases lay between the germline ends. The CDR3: CASSPEVVPEAFF. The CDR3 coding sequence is TGCGCCAGCAGCCCCGAGGTGGTGCCCGAAGCTTTCTTT.

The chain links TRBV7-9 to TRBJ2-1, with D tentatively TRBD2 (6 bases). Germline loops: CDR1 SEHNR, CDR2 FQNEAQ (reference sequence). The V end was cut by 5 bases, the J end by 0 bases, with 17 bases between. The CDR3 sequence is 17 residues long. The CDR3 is CASSLSKAGSSYNEQFF. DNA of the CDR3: TGTGCCAGCAGCCTAAGCAAGGCGGGGAGCTCCTACAATGAGCAGTTCTTC.

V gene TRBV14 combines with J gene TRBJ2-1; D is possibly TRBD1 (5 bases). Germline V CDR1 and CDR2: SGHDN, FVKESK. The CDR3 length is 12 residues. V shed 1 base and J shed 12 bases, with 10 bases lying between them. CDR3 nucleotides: TGTGCCAGCAGCCAAGGGGGCAGGGTGCAGTTCTTC. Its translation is CASSQGGRVQFF.

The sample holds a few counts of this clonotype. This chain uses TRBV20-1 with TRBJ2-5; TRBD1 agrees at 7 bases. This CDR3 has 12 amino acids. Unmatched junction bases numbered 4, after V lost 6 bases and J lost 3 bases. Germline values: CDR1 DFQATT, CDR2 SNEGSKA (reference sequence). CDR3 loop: CSAIDREETQYF. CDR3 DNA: TGCAGTGCCATCGACAGGGAAGAGACCCAGTACTTC.

CDR3 residues: CASSIGVSTEAFF. Written as DNA, the CDR3 is TGTGCCAGTAGTATTGGGGTTAGCACTGAAGCTTTCTTT. The V gene is TRBV19, the J gene TRBJ1-1; D call uncertain. Germline CDR1 is LNHDA and CDR2 is SQIVND (reference sequence). The CDR3 contains 13 residues. V was pared by 3 bases and J by 4 bases, with 9 bases between.

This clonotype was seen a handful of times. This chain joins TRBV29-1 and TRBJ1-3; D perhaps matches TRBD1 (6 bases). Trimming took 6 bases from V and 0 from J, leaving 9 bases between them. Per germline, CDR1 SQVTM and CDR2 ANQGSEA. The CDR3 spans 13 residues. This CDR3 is CSVETGSGNTIYF. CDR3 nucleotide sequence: TGCAGCGTGGAGACAGGCTCTGGAAACACCATATATTTT. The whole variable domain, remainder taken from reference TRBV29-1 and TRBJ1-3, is SAVISQKPSRDICQRGTSLTIQCQVDSQVTMMFWYRQQPGQSLTLIATANQGSEATYESGFVIDKFPISRPNLTFSTLTVSNMSPEDSSIYLCSVETGSGNTIYFGEGSWLTVV.

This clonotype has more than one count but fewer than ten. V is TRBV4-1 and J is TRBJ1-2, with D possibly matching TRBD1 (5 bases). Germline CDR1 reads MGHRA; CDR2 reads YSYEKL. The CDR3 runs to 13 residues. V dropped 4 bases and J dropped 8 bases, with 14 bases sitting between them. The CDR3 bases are TGCGCCAGCAGCCCGCTCGGGGGAAACGGCTACACCTTC. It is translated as CASSPLGGNGYTF.

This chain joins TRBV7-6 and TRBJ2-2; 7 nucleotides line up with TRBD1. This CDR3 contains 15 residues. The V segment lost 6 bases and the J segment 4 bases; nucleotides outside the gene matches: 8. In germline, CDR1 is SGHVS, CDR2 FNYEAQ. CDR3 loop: CASRSPGQLTGELFF. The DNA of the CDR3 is TGTGCCAGCAGGTCCCCGGGACAGCTCACCGGGGAGCTGTTTTTT.

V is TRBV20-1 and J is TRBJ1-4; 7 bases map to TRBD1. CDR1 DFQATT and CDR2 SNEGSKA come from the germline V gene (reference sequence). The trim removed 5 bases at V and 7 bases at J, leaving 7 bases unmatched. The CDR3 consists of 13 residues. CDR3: CSALQGQVEKLFF. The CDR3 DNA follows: TGCAGTGCTCTCCAAGGACAGGTTGAAAAACTGTTTTTT.